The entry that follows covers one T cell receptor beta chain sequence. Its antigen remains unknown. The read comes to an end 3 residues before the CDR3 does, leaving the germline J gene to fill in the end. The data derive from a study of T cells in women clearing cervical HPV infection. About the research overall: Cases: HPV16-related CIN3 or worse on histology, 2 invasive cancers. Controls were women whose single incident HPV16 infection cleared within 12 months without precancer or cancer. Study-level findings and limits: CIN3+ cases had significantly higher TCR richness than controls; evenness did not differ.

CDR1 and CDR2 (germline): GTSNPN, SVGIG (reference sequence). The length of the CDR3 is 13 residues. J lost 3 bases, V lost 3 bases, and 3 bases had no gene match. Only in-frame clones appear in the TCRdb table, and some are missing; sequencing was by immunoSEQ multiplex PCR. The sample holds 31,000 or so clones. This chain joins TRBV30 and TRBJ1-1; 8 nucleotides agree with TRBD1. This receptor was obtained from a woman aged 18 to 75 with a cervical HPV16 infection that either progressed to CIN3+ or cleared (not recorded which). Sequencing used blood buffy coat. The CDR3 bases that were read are TGTGCCTGGAGGGACAGGGAGGACACTGAA. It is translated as CAWRDREDTE. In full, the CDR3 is CAWRDREDTEAFF.